What follows is one TCR beta chain and its context. Random hexamers were used to reverse transcribe the RNA input (about 0.45 to 1 ug). Multiplex immunoSEQ PCR targeted 54 Vbeta and 13 Jbeta TCR beta segments. TCRdb called the immunoSEQ multiplex PCR reads again in MiXCR, with one record for every CDR3 protein. The sample consists of approximately 200,000 distinct CDR3 sequences, roughly 94% of them appearing once. V shed 1 base and J shed 4 bases, with 6 bases lying between them. Per germline, CDR1 SGHAT and CDR2 FQNNGV. The CDR3 extends over 13 amino acids. This entry belongs to a study of CD8 T cells in Susac syndrome.

This receptor was taken from a human donor with multiple sclerosis. The chain recombines TRBV11-2 with TRBJ2-3; the D gene is possibly TRBD1 (5 bases). The specimen was CD4+ T cells from PBMCs. CDR3 protein: CASSLGQSDTQYF. In nucleotides, the CDR3 is TGTGCCAGCAGCTTAGGACAGTCAGATACGCAGTATTTT.